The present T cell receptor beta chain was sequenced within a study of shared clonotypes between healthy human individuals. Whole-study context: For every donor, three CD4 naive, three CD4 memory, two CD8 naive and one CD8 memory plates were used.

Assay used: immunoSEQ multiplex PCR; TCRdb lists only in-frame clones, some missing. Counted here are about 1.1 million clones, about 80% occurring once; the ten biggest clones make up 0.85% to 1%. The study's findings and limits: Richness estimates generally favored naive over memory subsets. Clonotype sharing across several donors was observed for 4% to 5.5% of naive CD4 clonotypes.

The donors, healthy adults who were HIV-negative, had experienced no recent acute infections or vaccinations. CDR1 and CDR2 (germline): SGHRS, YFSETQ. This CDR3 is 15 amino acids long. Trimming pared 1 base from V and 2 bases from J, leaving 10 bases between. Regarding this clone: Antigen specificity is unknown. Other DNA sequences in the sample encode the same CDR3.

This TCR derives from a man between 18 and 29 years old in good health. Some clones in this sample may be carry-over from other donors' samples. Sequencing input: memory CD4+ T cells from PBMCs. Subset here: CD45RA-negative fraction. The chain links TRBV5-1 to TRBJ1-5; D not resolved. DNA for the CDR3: TGCGCCAGCAGCTTGACCGGCGCTGGCAATCAGCCCCAGCATTTT. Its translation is CASSLTGAGNQPQHF.